This T cell receptor (beta chain) is drawn from a study of blood T cells in healthy people across ages. Study-wide results and limits: Estimated diversity, derived from one million T cells, was regarded as an underestimate. Per million T cells, TCR beta diversity dropped about linearly as age rose.

Donors were systemically healthy Caucasian individuals from Russia aged 6 to 90 years. Roughly 9.2 milliliters of peripheral blood were drawn from each donor into EDTA-treated tubes. The second PCR ran roughly 7 to 11 cycles with a sample-barcoded 5' primer and J-beta primers. Each CDR3 protein is one row after TCRdb ran MiXCR on the 5' RACE reads. The sample shows hundreds of thousands of distinct CDR3 sequences, more than 40% of them seen only once. This clonotype has a handful of counts. Antigen: not known. With V trimmed by 6 bases and J by 11 bases, 11 bases remained unmatched. The V gene's germline CDR1 is MNHEY and CDR2 SVGEGT. CDR3 length: 14 residues.

The sequence was obtained from an older woman in good health. Sequencing input: blood. This rearrangement joins TRBV6-2 or TRBV6-3 to TRBJ2-5; 11 nucleotides line up with TRBD2. DNA for the CDR3: TGTGCCAGCAGGTCGGGACTAGCGGTTAATGAGCAGTACTTC. Protein product: CASRSGLAVNEQYF.